Here is one TCR beta chain with its context. Its antigen remains unidentified. immunoSEQ v3.0 was run at survey level. Per-sample TRB depth target: about 35,000-55,000 T-cell genomes. Method: immunoSEQ multiplex PCR; TCRdb's copy keeps in-frame clones and lacks some. The table has around 23,000 clones, roughly four fifths seen once. These data originate in a study of long-term antiretroviral therapy in people with HIV. The CDR3 is 14 amino acids. Trimming removed 1 base from V and 1 base from J, with 8 bases in between. CDR1 is SGHRS and CDR2 is YFSETQ in the germline V gene. Study-level findings and limits: Older ART regimens may have been in use when blood was drawn between the mid-2000s and the late 2010s. When set beside controls, HIV repertoires had CDR3 length ranges that were narrower. Diversity rose after ART but stayed below transplant donor controls.

This rearrangement joins TRBV5-1 to TRBJ1-1, with D perhaps matching TRBD1 (5 bases). This clonotype originated in a man aged 35-49 years with HIV. Specimen: unsorted PBMCs, collected 0.5 years before starting antiretroviral therapy. The CDR3 DNA follows: TGCGCCAGCAGCTTGTGGGGGGAGAACACTGAAGCTTTCTTT. Translating gives CASSLWGENTEAFF. Full variable domain (rest looked up from reference TRBV5-1 and TRBJ1-1): KAGVTQTPRYLIKTRGQQVTLSCSPISGHRSVSWYQQTPGQGLQFLFEYFSETQRNKGNFPGRFSGRQFSNSRSEMNVSTLELGDSALYLCASSLWGENTEAFFGQGTRLTVV.